Below are 8 T cell receptor beta chains sequenced from a single sample in a study of PD-1 blockade in classical Hodgkin lymphoma. Data came from immunoSEQ multiplex PCR; TCRdb stores just in-frame clones and leaves some out. The sample records 96,000 or so clones, about 93% being singletons. The time point denotes: cycle 4 day 1 (C4D1), after 5 to 7 weeks of nivolumab. All patients relapsed after autologous stem cell transplantation, and brentuximab vedotin exposure varied. This sample comprised peripheral blood mononuclear cells (PBMCs), obtained before the fourth cycle of nivolumab. The receptors here all came from a human donor with classical Hodgkin lymphoma.

CDR3 sequence: CASSFLQSITDTDTQYF. Written as DNA, the CDR3 is TGTGCCAGCAGCTTCCTACAGTCGATCACAGACACAGATACGCAGTATTTT. The chain has TRBV5-5 and TRBJ2-3; D gene uncertain. CDR3 length equals 17 residues. Trimming removed 2 bases at V and 2 bases at J, with 18 bases between. Germline CDR1 and CDR2: SGHKS and YYEKEE (reference sequence).

The CDR3 is CASSYGFDSGNTIYF. CDR3 bases: TGTGCCAGCAGTTACGGGTTCGACTCTGGAAACACCATATATTTT. This rearrangement joins TRBV6-6 to TRBJ1-3, with unresolved D. The CDR3 covers 15 residues. With 2 bases removed from V and 0 bases from J, the gap between germline ends came to 8 bases. Germline V lookup: CDR1 MNHNY, CDR2 SVGAGI (reference sequence).

The chain joins TRBV9 to TRBJ2-7; 7 bases match TRBD2. Germline V gives CDR1 SGDLS, CDR2 YYNGEE. Trimming cost V 4 bases and J 7 bases; bases outside gene matches: 17. The CDR3 consists of 16 residues. CDR3 loop: CASSWGRDSNPGEQYF. The DNA for the CDR3 is TGTGCCAGCAGCTGGGGGAGGGACTCCAACCCGGGGGAGCAGTACTTC. The whole variable domain, filled in from reference TRBV9 and TRBJ2-7, reads DSGVTQTPKHLITATGQRVTLRCSPRSGDLSVYWYQQSLDQGLQFLIQYYNGEERAKGNILERFSAQQFPDLHSELNLSSLELGDSALYFCASSWGRDSNPGEQYFGPGTRLTVT.

This chain connects TRBV14 to TRBJ2-3, with 10 bases fitting TRBD2. The trim removed 0 bases at V and 0 bases at J, leaving 6 bases unmatched. The germline V gene has CDR1 SGHDN and CDR2 FVKESK. CDR3 size: 18 residues. CDR3 loop: CASSQDLLLAGSTDTQYF. CDR3 DNA sequence: TGTGCCAGCAGCCAAGACCTCTTACTAGCGGGAAGCACAGATACGCAGTATTTT.

The V and J genes are TRBV7-8 and TRBJ1-5; tentative D call: TRBD1 (5 bases). The germline V gene has CDR1 SGHVS and CDR2 FQNEAQ. V lost 1 base and J lost 1, with 14 bases in between. There are 17 residues in the CDR3. CDR3 DNA sequence: TGTGCCAGCAGCTTAGAGGACACCCCCCGGAGCAATCAGCCCCAGCATTTT. Its protein is CASSLEDTPRSNQPQHF. Supplemented by reference TRBV7-8 and TRBJ1-5, the full variable domain reads GAGVSQSPRYKVAKRGQDVALRCDPISGHVSLFWYQQALGQGPEFLTYFQNEAQLDKSGLPSDRFFAERPEGSVSTLKIQRTQQEDSAVYLCASSLEDTPRSNQPQHFGDGTRLSIL.

The V gene is TRBV7-9, the J gene TRBJ1-1; 7 positions agree with TRBD1. J was trimmed by 7 bases and V by 6 bases; bases with no gene match: 20. Germline V gene data show CDR1 as SEHNR and CDR2 as FQNEAQ (reference sequence). There are 17 residues in the CDR3. CDR3 coding DNA: TGTGCCAGCAGGTACGGCAACTGGGGACAGAACATTGATGAAGCTTTCTTT. Its protein is CASRYGNWGQNIDEAFF. The full variable domain, its missing parts supplied by reference TRBV7-9 and TRBJ1-1, is DTGVSQNPRHKITKRGQNVTFRCDPISEHNRLYWYRQTLGQGPEFLTYFQNEAQLEKSRLLSDRFSAERPKGSFSTLEIQRTEQGDSAMYLCASRYGNWGQNIDEAFFGQGTRLTVV.

The CDR3 protein is CASSPTRGRENEQYF. CDR3 bases: TGTGCCAGCAGCCCGACCAGGGGGCGTGAAAACGAGCAGTACTTC. The chain employs TRBV7-9 and TRBJ2-7, with TRBD1 matching 8 bases. Germline V gene lookup returns CDR1 SEHNR and CDR2 FQNEAQ (reference sequence). There are 15 residues in the CDR3. V gave up 5 bases and J gave up 5 bases; unmatched junction bases: 11.

The V gene is TRBV5-1, the J gene TRBJ1-1, with D possibly matching TRBD1 (5 bases). V lost 4 bases, J lost 6 bases, and 13 bases lay in between. CDR3 length: 13 amino acids. From germline, CDR1 is SGHRS and CDR2 YFSETQ. The CDR3 spells CASSPGTSPEAFF. The CDR3 DNA reads TGCGCCAGCAGCCCGGGGACGTCTCCTGAAGCTTTCTTT.